This is a list of T cell receptor beta chains from one sample in a study of blood T cell repertoires in COVID-19. Libraries were prepared by immunoSEQ multiplex PCR; TCRdb keeps only in-frame clonotypes and omits some of them. The table lists some 300,000 clones, around 86% of them singletons, with 3.5% to 5% in the top ten. Sequenced: PBMCs or T cells enriched from blood (not recorded which). These receptors were obtained from a man aged 30-40 years who had recovered from COVID-19. Each CDR3 is given with its conserved first and last residue. The D gene is left open where the match is weak. Only part of the rows carry a size: once, few, many, or a class if the clone is expanded.

v_gene	abundance	d_gene	j_gene	CDR3nt	CDR3aa
TRBV19	NA	NA	TRBJ1-6	TGTGCCAGTAGTATAACTGGAGGTTCACCCCTCCACTTT	CASSITGGSPLHF
TRBV3-1/TRBV3-2	NA	TRBD2	TRBJ2-1	TGTGCCAGCAGCCAAGAAGAGAGACTAGCCAAATACAATGAGCAGTTCTTC	CASSQEERLAKYNEQFF
TRBV19	NA	TRBD1	TRBJ2-7	TGTGCCAGCTCTGGGAGTGGGACAGCGAGTCGTTACGAGCAGTACTTC	CASSGSGTASRYEQYF
TRBV3-1/TRBV3-2	NA	TRBD1	TRBJ1-5	TGTGCCAGCAGCCATCAAGCGGGGACAGGGTTCAATCAGCCCCAGCATTTT	CASSHQAGTGFNQPQHF
TRBV7-2	NA	NA	TRBJ2-7	TGTGCCAGCAGTTCCTCTAACGAGCAGTACTTC	CASSSSNEQYF
TRBV7-9	NA	NA	TRBJ1-4	TGTGCCAGCAGGCGGGACTTGACTAATGAAAAACTGTTTTTT	CASRRDLTNEKLFF
TRBV11-2	many	NA	TRBJ2-7	TGTGCCAGCAGCACCGGCACAGGGTCCTACGAGCAGTACTTC	CASSTGTGSYEQYF
TRBV3-1/TRBV3-2	NA	TRBD1	TRBJ2-7	TGTGCCAGCAGCGGGACAGGCGCACACCCTAATTCCTACGAGCAGTACTTC	CASSGTGAHPNSYEQYF
TRBV18	NA	NA	TRBJ2-2	TGTGCCAGCTCACCAGACAGGTCGACCGGGGAGCTGTTTTTT	CASSPDRSTGELFF
TRBV10-1	NA	TRBD2	TRBJ2-1	TGCGCCAGCAGTGAGTCCGTAGCGGGGGGCTACAATGAGCAGTTCTTC	CASSESVAGGYNEQFF
TRBV7-9	once	TRBD1	TRBJ1-4	TGTGCCAGCAGTTGGACAGGGGAAGTTGCTGAAAAACTGTTTTTT	CASSWTGEVAEKLFF
TRBV10-1	NA	NA	TRBJ1-1	TGCGCCAGCAGTCCCTCGGGAATCATGAACACTGAAGCTTTCTTT	CASSPSGIMNTEAFF
TRBV12-3/TRBV12-4	NA	TRBD1	TRBJ1-1	TGTGCCAGCAGTGTGGGACAGGGTACTGAAGCTTTCTTT	CASSVGQGTEAFF
TRBV2	NA	NA	TRBJ2-5	TGTGCCAGCAGTGACCCAGTGCGGGAGACCCAGTACTTC	CASSDPVRETQYF
TRBV9	NA	TRBD2	TRBJ2-3	TGTGCCCTCGGTTGGGCTAGCGGACAAGATACGCAGTATTTT	CALGWASGQDTQYF
TRBV6-5	few	NA	TRBJ2-7	TGTGCCAGCAGATCTATCAGGGTCCCCTACGAGCAGTACTTC	CASRSIRVPYEQYF
TRBV28	NA	NA	TRBJ1-3	TGTGCCAGCAGCCCGAACGGTCGTCTTTCCTCTGGAAACACCATATATTTT	CASSPNGRLSSGNTIYF
TRBV25-1	NA	NA	TRBJ1-4	TGTGCCACCACACAGGGAGCGGATGAAAAACTGTTTTTT	CATTQGADEKLFF
TRBV27	NA	NA	TRBJ2-7	TGTGCCAGCGGCCCAGGGGATCTCGAGCAGTACTTC	CASGPGDLEQYF
TRBV19	NA	NA	TRBJ2-5	TGTGCCAGCCAGATGGCAGGGCGACAAGAGACCCAGTACTTC	CASQMAGRQETQYF
TRBV12-3/TRBV12-4	NA	NA	TRBJ1-1	TGTGCCAGCAGTTTTCCCGGACATGAAGCTTTCTTT	CASSFPGHEAFF
TRBV4-1	NA	TRBD1	TRBJ2-7	TGCGCCAGCAGCCAAGAACAGTGGGGACAGGGGGCCACCTACGAGCAGTACTTC	CASSQEQWGQGATYEQYF
TRBV9	NA	TRBD2	TRBJ2-7	TGTGCCAGCAGCGATGGACTAGCGGAACCCTACGAGCAGTACTTC	CASSDGLAEPYEQYF
TRBV13	NA	NA	TRBJ1-1	TGTGCCAGCAGCGCACAGGGCAGGGGAACTGAAGCTTTCTTT	CASSAQGRGTEAFF
TRBV5-3	NA	NA	TRBJ2-5	TGTGCCAGAAGCTTGCTTCGCCAGGGGGGTCAAGAGACCCAGTACTTC	CARSLLRQGGQETQYF
TRBV5-1	NA	TRBD1	TRBJ2-1	TGCGCCAGCGGGGACACTCGTGGACAGGTGAGAAGGATAAGCTCCTACAATGAGCAGTTCTTC	CASGDTRGQVRRISSYNEQFF
TRBV4-1	NA	NA	TRBJ1-1	TGCGCCAGCAGCCAAGGCACTCCCCAGGTGAACACTGAAGCTTTCTTT	CASSQGTPQVNTEAFF
TRBV19	NA	NA	TRBJ1-2	TGTGCCAGTAGTCTCCCCGACTCCACCAGCTATGGCTACACCTTC	CASSLPDSTSYGYTF
TRBV5-1	NA	NA	TRBJ2-7	TGCGCCAGCAGCTGGGGGGGGGCCCAGAGCTCCTACGAGCAGTACTTC	CASSWGGAQSSYEQYF
TRBV19	NA	NA	TRBJ2-7	TGTGCCAGTAGTATAGTGGGCAGCCCCCACGAGCAGTACTTC	CASSIVGSPHEQYF
TRBV5-1	NA	TRBD1	TRBJ2-2	TGCGCCAGCAGCTTGGACAGGGGCGCCACCGGGGAGCTGTTTTTT	CASSLDRGATGELFF
TRBV2	NA	NA	TRBJ2-7	TGTGCCAGCAGGCGGGACTTATACTACGAGCAGTACTTC	CASRRDLYYEQYF
TRBV16	NA	NA	TRBJ1-5	TGTGCCAGCAGCCAATCGACAGGCTTTAATCAGCCCCAGCATTTT	CASSQSTGFNQPQHF
TRBV3-1/TRBV3-2	NA	TRBD2	TRBJ2-3	TGTGCCAGTGTGAGGGCGGGGGGCACAGATACGCAGTATTTT	CASVRAGGTDTQYF
TRBV5-1	NA	NA	TRBJ2-2	TGCGCCAGCAGCTTGAGCCCAACCGGGGAGCTGTTTTTT	CASSLSPTGELFF
TRBV5-1	few	NA	TRBJ2-3	TGCGCCAGCAGCTCCGAATATCAAAATGGCGGAATCACAGATACGCAGTATTTT	CASSSEYQNGGITDTQYF
TRBV5-5	once	NA	TRBJ1-6	TGTGCCAGCAGCTCCGGAGGACGACGATCACCCCTCCACTTT	CASSSGGRRSPLHF
TRBV6-4	NA	TRBD1	TRBJ1-1	TGTGCCAGCAGTGACTCAAACAGGGGCACTGAAGCTTTCTTT	CASSDSNRGTEAFF
TRBV30	NA	TRBD2	TRBJ2-5	TGTGCCTGGGGTGTGGGACTAGCGGTTCAAGAGACCCAGTACTTC	CAWGVGLAVQETQYF
TRBV19	NA	NA	TRBJ2-7	TGTGCCAGTAACCCGGGAGAGGGCTACGAGCAGTACTTC	CASNPGEGYEQYF
TRBV6-5	NA	TRBD2	TRBJ2-1	TGTGCCAGCAGGATGGGACTAGCGGTTTACAATGAGCAGTTCTTC	CASRMGLAVYNEQFF
TRBV5-5	NA	NA	TRBJ2-5	TGTGCCAGCAGCTTGGATCTGGGGCCGGAGACCCAGTACTTC	CASSLDLGPETQYF
TRBV7-9	NA	TRBD2	TRBJ2-5	TGTGCCAGCAGCTTAGGAGGGACTAGACAAGAGACCCAGTACTTC	CASSLGGTRQETQYF
TRBV19	NA	TRBD2	TRBJ2-5	TGTGCCAGTTCCGCAAGCGGGATCCAAGAGACCCAGTACTTC	CASSASGIQETQYF
TRBV10-3	NA	TRBD1	TRBJ2-3	TGTGCCACCGGGACAGCCACAGATACGCAGTATTTT	CATGTATDTQYF
TRBV6-5	few	TRBD2	TRBJ2-7	TGTGCCAGCAAATTCGGACTAGCGGACTACGAGCAGTACTTC	CASKFGLADYEQYF
TRBV29-1	NA	TRBD1	TRBJ1-4	TGCAGCGCGCAGGGGGTGTCTAATGAAAAACTGTTTTTT	CSAQGVSNEKLFF
TRBV23-1	NA	TRBD1	TRBJ1-1	TGCGCCAGCAGTCTGCGCATAACAACCGGGACAGGAAAGAACACTGAAGCTTTCTTT	CASSLRITTGTGKNTEAFF
TRBV28	NA	TRBD2	TRBJ2-1	TGTGCCAGCAACCCCGGACTAGCTCTTGAGCAGTTCTTC	CASNPGLALEQFF